The sequence of this T cell receptor (beta chain) was determined in a study of tumor and adjacent non-tumor tissue in lung cancer. General study points: Top 100 clones took a larger repertoire share in normal lung. Tumor tissue had significantly higher TCR diversity than normal lung.

TCRbeta libraries were built with three rounds of nested PCR, modified from ARM-PCR. TCRdb itself ran the multiplex PCR reads through MiXCR, one entry per CDR3 protein. The top ten hold about 18% of the sample, which has more than 120,000 distinct CDR3 sequences, roughly 70% seen once. RNA was extracted from bulk tissue without any cell sorting. Between August and November 2014, newly diagnosed, chemotherapy-naive lung cancer patients underwent thoracic surgery in China. This clonotype was seen repeatedly, ten times or more. Antigen: not known. This CDR3 spans 14 amino acids. The germline gives CDR1 DFQATT, CDR2 SNEGSKA (reference sequence). V was clipped by 3 bases and J by 2 bases, with 11 bases between them.

This chain links TRBV20-1 with TRBJ1-3; tentatively, D is TRBD1 (6 bases). The TCR sequence derives from a man aged 60 to 75 with small cell lung cancer. Sample: lung tumor tissue. CDR3 protein: CSASGQYTGNTIYF. The CDR3 region has the DNA TGCAGTGCTAGCGGACAGTACACTGGAAACACCATATATTTT.